This entry describes one TCR beta chain. The data were taken from a study of blood T cell repertoires in COVID-19. Methods used by the authors: Nucleated cell counts were estimated from reference gene primer amplification. Assay: immunoSEQ multiplex PCR; the TCRdb copy retains only in-frame clones and omits some. The DNA gave D and trimming, while V, J and clone size come from that table. The sample comprises 85,000 to 90,000 clones, around 87% of which are singletons, and roughly 1.2% rests with the top ten. V shed 1 base and J 2 bases; nucleotides not matched to a gene: 8. Germline V gene lookup returns CDR1 SGHAT and CDR2 FQNNGV. CDR3 length: 17 amino acids.

The sequence was obtained from a human donor in a cohort sampled during active COVID-19. Input material: peripheral blood. The chain combines TRBV11-2 with TRBJ2-1; 7 nucleotides align to TRBD2. The DNA of the CDR3 is TGTGCCAGCAGCTTAGTTGGCGGGAGAGGCCCCTACAATGAGCAGTTCTTC. Amino acids: CASSLVGGRGPYNEQFF.